A selection of T cell receptor beta chains follows, all from one sample in a study of cytomegalovirus exposure and HLA in healthy donors. TCRdb's table, derived via immunoSEQ multiplex PCR, lists solely in-frame clones and lacks some. The data show roughly 100,000 clones, about 80% seen once. The sequencing sample was made of PBMCs. The receptors were sampled from a woman aged 18-29 years in good health and CMV-seropositive. The CDR3 runs from the conserved cysteine through the conserved F or W. The D gene is left open where the match is weak. Some rows have no size entry. The others give once, few or many, or a class for an expanded clone.

d_call	clone_size	v_call	j_call	cdr3_nt	cdr3_aa
TRBD1	.	TRBV28	TRBJ2-5	TGTGCCAGCAGTTTGTTTTACGGGACAGACCAAGAGACCCAGTACTTC	CASSLFYGTDQETQYF
TRBD1	.	TRBV5-8	TRBJ2-5	TGTGCCAGCAGCCCAGGGGGCCCCGGCTTTGAGACCCAGTACTTC	CASSPGGPGFETQYF
TRBD1	few	TRBV5-1	TRBJ1-1	TGCGCCAGCAGCTTGGAAAACCCCGGGACAGCCGATGAAGCTTTCTTT	CASSLENPGTADEAFF
.	.	TRBV4-2	TRBJ1-5	TGTGCCAGCAGCCAAGACAGGGGCGTGGGTCAGCCCCAGCATTTT	CASSQDRGVGQPQHF
.	once	TRBV7-2	TRBJ2-5	TGTGCCAGCAGCCGCCTTAGCGGTGTGGAGACCCAGTACTTC	CASSRLSGVETQYF
.	.	TRBV7-3	TRBJ2-1	TGTGCCAGCAGCCCCTCAGGGGCCACCTACAATGAGCAGTTCTTC	CASSPSGATYNEQFF
TRBD2	once	TRBV19	TRBJ2-2	TGTGCCTCCCGTGGACGGCTGCGGGGGGGACCCGGGGAGCTGTTTTTT	CASRGRLRGGPGELFF
.	.	TRBV13	TRBJ2-5	TGTGCCAGCAGCTTAGGCAGGGAGACCCAGTACTTC	CASSLGRETQYF
.	.	TRBV2	TRBJ1-2	TGTGCCAGCAGTGACGGGGGGTTTTATGGCTACACCTTC	CASSDGGFYGYTF
.	.	TRBV15	TRBJ1-5	TGTGCCACCAGCAGCTCCCAGGGTACGCCCCAGCATTTT	CATSSSQGTPQHF
TRBD1	.	TRBV28	TRBJ2-7	TGTGCCGGAAAGACAGGGGGAAGTCACGAGCAGTACTTC	CAGKTGGSHEQYF
.	.	TRBV19	TRBJ1-1	TGTGCCAGTAAGGCGAGGGGGACTGAAGCTTTCTTT	CASKARGTEAFF
TRBD2	.	TRBV4-2	TRBJ2-1	TGTGCCAGCAGCCAAGAAACGCTGAGACTAGCGGGGGACAATGAGCAGTTCTTC	CASSQETLRLAGDNEQFF
TRBD2	.	TRBV28	TRBJ2-7	TGTGCCAGCAGTGTCGGGACTACCCCTGACGAGCAGTACTTC	CASSVGTTPDEQYF
TRBD2	once	TRBV7-9	TRBJ2-1	TGTGCCAGCATGGGACTAGCTAATGAGCAGTTCTTC	CASMGLANEQFF
.	.	TRBV10-3	TRBJ2-5	TGTGCCATCAGTGGCAGGGTGGACCAAGAGACCCAGTACTTC	CAISGRVDQETQYF
.	.	TRBV2	TRBJ1-4	TGTGCCAGCAGTCCGACAGGAACTAATGAAAAACTGTTTTTT	CASSPTGTNEKLFF
.	few	TRBV7-6	TRBJ1-2	TGTGCCTGGGGGAGGGGACCGGCCTATGGCTACACCTTC	CAWGRGPAYGYTF
TRBD2	few	TRBV30	TRBJ2-1	TGTGCCTGGAGTGTACTAGCGGGAGGGCCGGGTGAGCAGTTCTTC	CAWSVLAGGPGEQFF
.	.	TRBV2	TRBJ2-1	TGTGCCAGCAGCGGGGTCCTCCAGTTCTTC	CASSGVLQFF
.	.	TRBV9	TRBJ2-7	TGTGCCAGCAGCCCAGGGGCACTCTACGAGCAGTACTTC	CASSPGALYEQYF
TRBD1	.	TRBV7-8	TRBJ2-7	TGTGCCAGCAGCTCCCGGGACAGGGGCTGGGAACAGTACTTC	CASSSRDRGWEQYF
TRBD2	.	TRBV7-7	TRBJ2-1	TGTGCTAGCAGCCCAATGGGGACTAGCGTTGTCGATGAGCAGTTCTTC	CASSPMGTSVVDEQFF
TRBD2	once	TRBV30	TRBJ2-1	TGTGCCTGGAGTGGCCCGGGACTAGCGGGACCTGAGCAGTTCTTC	CAWSGPGLAGPEQFF
.	.	TRBV5-8	TRBJ1-4	TGTGCCAGCAGCTTGGTATCTCGCAGGGGCGGTGAAAAACTGTTTTTT	CASSLVSRRGGEKLFF
.	.	TRBV27	TRBJ1-1	TGTGCCAGCAGTTTGTTAGGGGCTGGGACTGAAGCTTTCTTT	CASSLLGAGTEAFF
TRBD1	.	TRBV10-2	TRBJ2-5	TGCGCCAGCAGACAGGGGGCTTTGGAGACCCAGTACTTC	CASRQGALETQYF
.	.	TRBV10-3	TRBJ2-2	TGTGCCACCGAACAAACAGGGAGCACCGGGGAGCTGTTTTTT	CATEQTGSTGELFF
.	once	TRBV30	TRBJ1-3	TGTGCCTGGAGCACTCCCGGGACATACTCTGGAAACACCATATATTTT	CAWSTPGTYSGNTIYF
.	.	TRBV2	TRBJ2-7	TGTGCCAGCAATTCTGGTAGCTCCTACGAGCAGTACTTC	CASNSGSSYEQYF
TRBD1	.	TRBV30	TRBJ2-5	TGTGCCTGGAGTCTCGGGACAGGCCTCCTAGTTGAACAAGAGACCCAGTACTTC	CAWSLGTGLLVEQETQYF
TRBD1	.	TRBV4-1	TRBJ2-1	TGCGCCAGCAGCCCGGGACAGAGTTTGTACAATGAGCAGTTCTTC	CASSPGQSLYNEQFF
.	once	TRBV5-1	TRBJ1-1	TGCGCCAGCAGCTTCAGGGGCCCGAACACTGAAGCTTTCTTT	CASSFRGPNTEAFF
TRBD1	.	TRBV5-1	TRBJ1-1	TGCGCCAGCAGCCCGGGACAGGGGGCGGGAACTGAAGCTTTCTTT	CASSPGQGAGTEAFF
.	.	TRBV28	TRBJ1-3	TGTGCCAGCAGTTTGCAGTTCGGGAACACCATATATTTT	CASSLQFGNTIYF
.	once	TRBV5-6	TRBJ1-1	TGTGCCAGCAGCTTGGCAGGGCCCGTGAACACTGAAGCTTTCTTT	CASSLAGPVNTEAFF
TRBD1	.	TRBV5-1	TRBJ2-5	TGCGCCAGCACCACACCCCTCCTGGACAGGGCATATAGAGAGACCCAGTACTTC	CASTTPLLDRAYRETQYF
.	.	TRBV7-3	TRBJ1-1	TGTGCCAGCAGCCCCTCGATGGCCACTGAAGCTTTCTTT	CASSPSMATEAFF
.	.	TRBV5-4	TRBJ1-3	TGTGCCAGCAGCTCAGACGGGGGGTACTCTGGAAACACCATATATTTT	CASSSDGGYSGNTIYF
.	.	TRBV19	TRBJ1-5	TGTGCCAGTAGTACCCCTCTGGACCTTATTCAACGGGGAGGGCCCCAGCATTTT	CASSTPLDLIQRGGPQHF
.	few	TRBV19	TRBJ1-4	TGTGCCAGTAGTATAGTTCCCTCGGGAGTCGAAAAACTGTTTTTT	CASSIVPSGVEKLFF
.	.	TRBV14	TRBJ1-1	TGTGCCAGCAGCCTGGATACGACAGTGAACACTGAAGCTTTCTTT	CASSLDTTVNTEAFF
TRBD1	.	TRBV7-9	TRBJ2-1	TGTGCCAGCAGGTGGACAGGGGGTATCAATGAGCAGTTCTTC	CASRWTGGINEQFF
TRBD2	.	TRBV28	TRBJ2-3	TGTGCCAGCAGTCGACTAGCGGGAGCAGATACGCAGTATTTT	CASSRLAGADTQYF
TRBD1	.	TRBV6-4	TRBJ1-2	TGTGCCAGCAGTGAGTACGGGGGACAGTCGGACGGCTACACCTTC	CASSEYGGQSDGYTF